These T cell receptor beta chains were read from a single sample in a study of naive and memory T cell subsets. TCRdb ran MiXCR on the UMI-ligation and nested PCR reads and lists one entry per CDR3 protein. The table shows approximately 82,000 distinct CDR3 sequences, with 7% to 8% occurring only once. Sequencing was performed on central memory CD4+ T cells from blood. All receptors derive from a human donor in good health. CDR3s include the opening cysteine and the closing phenylalanine or tryptophan. A D gene is named only where the DNA matches it firmly. Clone size is stated in some rows and not others, as once, few, many or a class when expanded.

size	V	J	D	CDR3	DNA
few	TRBV4-3	TRBJ2-2	NA	CASSQERGGIYTGELFF	TGCGCCAGCAGCCAAGAAAGAGGGGGGATTTACACCGGGGAGCTGTTTTTT
many	TRBV5-6	TRBJ1-5	NA	CASSLDRLGNQPQHF	TGTGCCAGCAGCTTGGACCGTCTGGGCAATCAGCCCCAGCATTTT
NA	TRBV4-2	TRBJ1-1	NA	CASSQPGGQAFF	TGTGCCAGCAGCCAACCGGGGGGCCAAGCTTTCTTT
NA	TRBV7-3	TRBJ2-1	TRBD1	CASSLGQGWNEQFF	TGTGCCAGCAGCTTGGGACAGGGTTGGAATGAGCAGTTCTTC
many	TRBV20-1	TRBJ2-3	NA	CSAATETNLLTDTQYF	TGCAGTGCTGCCACGGAGACCAATCTACTCACAGATACGCAGTATTTT
many	TRBV18	TRBJ2-1	NA	CASSPSGSSSSQFF	TGTGCCAGCTCACCGTCGGGATCCTCGTCGTCGCAGTTCTTC
many	TRBV28	TRBJ2-4	NA	CASSMGENIQYF	TGTGCCAGCTCAATGGGTGAGAACATTCAGTACTTC
NA	TRBV5-1	TRBJ1-2	NA	CASSPFADGYGYTF	TGCGCCAGCAGCCCTTTTGCGGACGGCTATGGCTACACCTTC
few	TRBV19	TRBJ1-1	TRBD1	CASWDSRMNTEAFF	TGTGCCAGTTGGGACAGTCGCATGAACACTGAAGCTTTCTTT
many	TRBV6-6	TRBJ2-7	TRBD1	CASRQQGAPNEQYF	TGTGCCAGCAGGCAACAGGGGGCTCCCAACGAGCAGTACTTC
few	TRBV2	TRBJ1-2	NA	CASSERGGYTF	TGTGCCAGCAGTGAGAGGGGTGGCTACACCTTC
many	TRBV7-9	TRBJ1-2	NA	CASSLDIGALPGYTF	TGTGCCAGCAGCTTAGATATAGGGGCCCTTCCTGGCTACACCTTC
many	TRBV7-2	TRBJ1-5	TRBD1	CASSFRGHQPQHF	TGTGCCAGCAGCTTCAGGGGGCACCAGCCCCAGCATTTT
many	TRBV14	TRBJ1-2	NA	CASSPTPGVRHNYGYTF	TGTGCCAGCAGCCCTACCCCAGGAGTACGTCATAACTATGGCTACACCTTC
NA	TRBV5-1	TRBJ2-7	NA	CASSLAGTGVGVAGVEQYF	TGCGCCAGCAGCTTGGCCGGGACAGGGGTCGGGGTAGCGGGAGTCGAGCAGTACTTC
NA	TRBV12-3/TRBV12-4	TRBJ2-1	TRBD1	CASSAAGTGYNEQFF	TGTGCCAGCAGTGCCGCGGGGACAGGCTACAATGAGCAGTTCTTC
many	TRBV7-8	TRBJ1-3	NA	CASSLGNSGNTIYF	TGTGCCAGCAGCTTAGGCAACTCTGGAAACACCATATATTTT
many	TRBV7-9	TRBJ1-4	NA	CASSSRFSATNEKLFF	TGTGCCAGCAGCTCCAGATTTTCTGCAACTAATGAAAAACTGTTTTTT
many	TRBV20-1	TRBJ1-4	NA	CSASNPGLGDEKLFF	TGCAGTGCTAGTAACCCGGGACTGGGAGATGAAAAACTGTTTTTT
NA	TRBV18	TRBJ1-5	NA	CASSPIEGRDQPQHF	TGTGCCAGCTCACCTATCGAGGGGCGAGATCAGCCCCAGCATTTT
NA	TRBV20-1	TRBJ2-4	NA	CSASRQGRDIQYF	TGCAGTGCTAGTCGGCAGGGGAGGGACATTCAGTACTTC
many	TRBV14	TRBJ2-1	NA	CASSHRNYNEQFF	TGTGCCAGCAGCCATAGGAACTACAATGAGCAGTTCTTC
many	TRBV12-3/TRBV12-4	TRBJ2-6	NA	CASSFLSINVLTF	TGTGCCAGCAGTTTTCTGAGCATCAACGTCCTGACTTTC
NA	TRBV30	TRBJ2-3	NA	CAWSVNSGDTQYF	TGTGCCTGGAGTGTGAACTCGGGGGATACGCAGTATTTT
few	TRBV7-2	TRBJ2-3	NA	CASSLMVDTQYF	TGTGCCAGCAGCTTAATGGTGGATACGCAGTATTTT
many	TRBV6-2/TRBV6-3	TRBJ2-2	NA	CASSRDSNTGELFF	TGTGCCAGCAGCCGGGACTCGAACACCGGGGAGCTGTTTTTT
many	TRBV28	TRBJ2-4	NA	CASSLSGSRAAKNIQYF	TGTGCCAGCAGTTTATCTGGTAGCAGGGCGGCCAAAAACATTCAGTACTTC